Below, 14 T cell receptor beta chains from the same sample are listed, as sequenced in a study of cytomegalovirus exposure and HLA in healthy donors. The PCR ran on 60 Vbeta and 13 Jbeta primers. The assay was immunoSEQ multiplex PCR, and TCRdb's table has in-frame clones only and misses some. The table records 30,000 to 40,000 clones, 80% of them present only once. Sequences were obtained from PBMCs. The receptors shown here come from a male donor in good health and CMV-seronegative.

This clone showed up just a few times. The chain links TRBV25-1 to TRBJ2-1; D is ambiguous. Trimming took off 1 base at V and 3 bases at J, with 4 bases between the two ends. Germline V gives CDR1 MGHDK, CDR2 SYGVNS. This CDR3 contains 13 residues. The CDR3 nucleotides read TGTGCCAGCAGTGAATTCGTCTACAATGAGCAGTTCTTC. This translates into CASSEFVYNEQFF. The full variable domain, rest sourced from reference TRBV25-1 and TRBJ2-1, is EADIYQTPRYLVIGTGKKITLECSQTMGHDKMYWYQQDPGMELHLIHYSYGVNSTEKGDLSSESTVSRIRTEHFPLTLESARPSHTSQYLCASSEFVYNEQFFGPGTRLTVL.

The chain has TRBV12-5 and TRBJ2-2; a possible D gene is TRBD1 (6 bases). V lost 6 bases and J lost 4, with 24 bases in between. Germline assignment: CDR1 LGHNT and CDR2 FRNRAP. CDR3 length: 18 amino acids. The chain's CDR3 is CASGFLFWGPTTTGELFF. The CDR3 bases are TGTGCTAGTGGCTTTCTTTTTTGGGGGCCTACGACCACCGGGGAGCTGTTTTTT.

CDR3 sequence: CASSLGREVYEQYF. The CDR3, as DNA: TGTGCCAGCAGTTTAGGGCGGGAGGTGTACGAGCAGTACTTC. This rearrangement joins TRBV28 to TRBJ2-7; 8 bases are shared with TRBD2. J lost 4 bases, V lost 2 bases, and 4 bases had no gene match. CDR3 length: 14 amino acids. Per germline, CDR1 MDHEN and CDR2 SYDVKM. The whole variable domain, filled in from reference TRBV28 and TRBJ2-7, reads DVKVTQSSRYLVKRTGEKVFLECVQDMDHENMFWYRQDPGLGLRLIYFSYDVKMKEKGDIPEGYSVSREKKERFSLILESASTNQTSMYLCASSLGREVYEQYFGPGTRLTVT.

The chain carries TRBV7-2 and TRBJ2-3; possible D gene TRBD1, 7 bases. The CDR3 runs to 16 residues. V lost 2 bases and J 0 bases, leaving 12 bases between the germline ends. Per germline, CDR1 SGHTA and CDR2 FQGNSA. CDR3 DNA: TGTGCCAGCAGCTTACGAGCAGGGGGGAGCACAGATACGCAGTATTTT. As protein: CASSLRAGGSTDTQYF.

V usage is TRBV7-2 and J usage is TRBJ1-5; D is uncertain. This CDR3 comprises 15 residues. The germline CDR1 and CDR2 sequences are SGHTA and FQGNSA. The ends were cut back, 1 base at V and 2 bases at J, with 9 bases in the middle. The chain's CDR3 is CASSLVRYGNQPQHF. The CDR3 nucleotides are TGTGCCAGCAGCTTAGTACGGTATGGCAATCAGCCCCAGCATTTT.

The V call is TRBV30, the J call TRBJ2-1; 7 bases align to TRBD2. The CDR3 consists of 14 residues. The germline CDR1 and CDR2 sequences are GTSNPN and SVGIG (reference sequence). V lost 3 bases and J lost 3; bases outside the gene matches: 5. Written as DNA, the CDR3 is TGTGCCTGGAGCCGCGGGGGACTCTACAATGAGCAGTTCTTC. Residues: CAWSRGGLYNEQFF.

This chain uses TRBV7-8 with TRBJ1-2; D is perhaps TRBD1 (6 bases). The CDR3 has 13 residues. Deletions cut 1 base from V and 8 bases from J, with 11 bases between. Germline V gene sequence: CDR1 SGHVS, CDR2 FQNEAQ. DNA of the CDR3: TGTGCCAGCAGCTTAGTTAGGGGGAGCGGCTACACCTTC. The encoded protein is CASSLVRGSGYTF.

As DNA, the CDR3 is TGTGCCACCGGGGATGGAACAACTAATGAAAAACTGTTTTTT. Amino acids: CATGDGTTNEKLFF. This sequence joins TRBV6-5 and TRBJ1-4; D remains ambiguous. Trimming cost V 10 bases and J 0 bases, with 12 bases left between them. The CDR3 loop spans 14 amino acids. The germline V gene has CDR1 MNHEY and CDR2 SVGAGI.

The V and J genes are TRBV6-5 and TRBJ1-1, with a tentative D call TRBD1 (5 bases). Per germline, CDR1 MNHEY and CDR2 SVGAGI. The CDR3 contains 14 residues. Trimming left V 7 bases short and J 5 bases short, with 17 bases between. DNA of the CDR3: TGTGCCAGCATAACGTACGGGGCGGGGACTGAAGCTTTCTTT. This codes for CASITYGAGTEAFF.

The gene calls are TRBV5-1 and TRBJ2-6; D is perhaps TRBD1 (6 bases). With 5 bases removed from V and 0 bases from J, the gap between germline ends came to 12 bases. This CDR3 has 16 amino acids. Germline V gives CDR1 SGHRS, CDR2 YFSETQ. In nucleotides, the CDR3 is TGCGCCAGCAGTATCGGACAGTCCTCTGGGGCCAACGTCCTGACTTTC. Translation: CASSIGQSSGANVLTF.

V and J are TRBV4-1 and TRBJ1-5; D might be TRBD1 (5 bases). Germline V gene data show CDR1 as MGHRA and CDR2 as YSYEKL. Trimming shortened V by 4 bases and J by 4 bases, and 8 bases separated the two germline ends. The CDR3 contains 13 residues. CDR3 coding DNA: TGCGCCAGCAGCCCCCGGGGGAATCAGCCCCAGCATTTT. Translated: CASSPRGNQPQHF.

The chain combines TRBV19 with TRBJ2-7; D perhaps matches TRBD1 (6 bases). The CDR3 sequence is 12 residues long. Between the trimmed V and J ends, which lost 8 bases and 6 bases, there was a span of 14 bases. Germline values: CDR1 LNHDA, CDR2 SQIVND (reference sequence). In DNA, the CDR3 is TGTGCCAGTGCCGACCGGGACACCGAGCAGTACTTC. Protein product: CASADRDTEQYF.

The chain has TRBV4-3 and TRBJ2-1; D is possibly TRBD2 (6 bases). The V gene's germline CDR1 is LGHNA and CDR2 YSLEER. V was trimmed by 6 bases and J by 8 bases, leaving 17 bases between them. The CDR3 length is 14 residues. The CDR3 region has the DNA TGCGCCAGCAGTCTACCGGGACTCCACGATGAGCAGTTCTTC. This gives the protein CASSLPGLHDEQFF.

This sequence joins TRBV4-2 and TRBJ2-3; 8 nucleotides agree with TRBD1. This CDR3 is built from 14 residues. The germline CDR1 and CDR2 sequences are LGHNA and YNFKEQ. The V and J ends lost 3 bases and 5 bases, in that order; junction bases with no gene match: 4. The CDR3 nucleotides are TGTGCCAGCAGCCAGGAGACAGGGGAAGATACGCAGTATTTT. Encoded protein: CASSQETGEDTQYF.